Listed below are T cell receptor beta chains from one sample, sequenced in a study of T cells after yellow fever vaccination. TCRdb recomputed calls from the 5' RACE reads with MiXCR, one row per CDR3 protein. The top ten hold 20% to 30% of the sample, which has just over 300,000 distinct CDR3 sequences, around 3.9% seen once. Sample: PBMCs, taken on the day of the yellow fever booster vaccination. The source of these receptors is a man aged 18 to 30 who received the YFV17D yellow fever vaccine. CDR3s include the opening cysteine and the closing phenylalanine or tryptophan. Each record gives: CDR3 length, V gene, D gene, clone size, J gene, CDR3 DNA, CDR3 protein. The D gene is left open where the match is weak. Size is omitted from some rows. Given values are once, few, many or a class for expanded clones.

>14|TRBV12-3/TRBV12-4|.|.|TRBJ1-2
TGTGCCAGCAGTTTTGTGGGGGGCGCCCGGGGCTACACCTTC
CASSFVGGARGYTF
>12|TRBV29-1|.|few|TRBJ1-2
TGCAGCGTTGATCGGGAAAACTATGGCTACACCTTC
CSVDRENYGYTF
>12|TRBV7-6|.|many|TRBJ2-3
TGTGCCAGCAGGGCTAGCACAGATACGCAGTATTTT
CASRASTDTQYF
>16|TRBV29-1|.|many|TRBJ2-4
TGCAGCGTTGAAGGGGATGCAATCATAGCCAAAAACATTCAGTACTTC
CSVEGDAIIAKNIQYF
>14|TRBV3-1|.|many|TRBJ1-3
TGTGCCAGCAGCCATTGGAGGGATGGAAACACCATATATTTT
CASSHWRDGNTIYF
>14|TRBV7-9|TRBD1|many|TRBJ2-3
TGTGCCAGCAGCCGACAGGGGGTCACAGATACGCAGTATTTT
CASSRQGVTDTQYF
>14|TRBV5-4|.|.|TRBJ2-3
TGTGCCAGCAGCTGGACGAGGGGCGGAGATACGCAGTATTTT
CASSWTRGGDTQYF
>15|TRBV24-1|.|large|TRBJ2-5
TGTGCCACCAGTGATGCAGGGGAGGGTCGGGAGACCCAGTACTTC
CATSDAGEGRETQYF
>14|TRBV3-1|.|many|TRBJ2-2
TGTGCCAGCAGCCCCCTCCGCTCCACCGGGGAGCTGTTTTTT
CASSPLRSTGELFF
>15|TRBV21-1|.|many|TRBJ2-1
TGTGCCAGCAGCAAAGAGACAGGGGAACACAATGAGCAGTTCTTC
CASSKETGEHNEQFF
>14|TRBV7-2|.|many|TRBJ2-3
TGTGCCAGCAGCTTAGGACTCAACACAGATACGCAGTATTTT
CASSLGLNTDTQYF